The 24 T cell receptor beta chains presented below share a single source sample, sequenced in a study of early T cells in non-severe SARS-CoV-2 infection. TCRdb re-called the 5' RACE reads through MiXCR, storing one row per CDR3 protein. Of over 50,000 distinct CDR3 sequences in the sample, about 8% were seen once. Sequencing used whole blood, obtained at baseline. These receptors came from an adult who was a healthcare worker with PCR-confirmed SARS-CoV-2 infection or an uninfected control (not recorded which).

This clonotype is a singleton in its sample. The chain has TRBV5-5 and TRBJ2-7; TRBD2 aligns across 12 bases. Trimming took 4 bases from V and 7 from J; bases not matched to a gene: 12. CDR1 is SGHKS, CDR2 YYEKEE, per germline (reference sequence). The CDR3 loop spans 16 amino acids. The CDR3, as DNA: TGTGCCAGCAGCAGCTTTCCGACTAGCGGGGGAGAAGAGCAGTACTTC. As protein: CASSSFPTSGGEEQYF.

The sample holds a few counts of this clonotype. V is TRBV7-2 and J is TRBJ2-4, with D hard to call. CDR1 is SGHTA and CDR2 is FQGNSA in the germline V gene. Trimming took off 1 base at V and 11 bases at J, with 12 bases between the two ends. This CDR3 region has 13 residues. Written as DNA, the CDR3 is TGTGCCAGCAGCTTAGACTCGGTATCCGTTCAGTACTTC. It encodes CASSLDSVSVQYF.

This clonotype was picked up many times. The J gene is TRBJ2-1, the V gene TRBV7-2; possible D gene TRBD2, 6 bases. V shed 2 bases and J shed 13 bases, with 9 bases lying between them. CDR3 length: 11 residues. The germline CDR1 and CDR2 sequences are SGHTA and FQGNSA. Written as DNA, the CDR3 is TGTGCCAGCAGCTTATCAACTAGCCAGTTCTTC. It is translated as CASSLSTSQFF. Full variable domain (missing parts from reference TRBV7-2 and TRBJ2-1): GAGVSQSPSNKVTEKGKDVELRCDPISGHTALYWYRQSLGQGLEFLIYFQGNSAPDKSGLPSDRFSAERTGGSVSTLTIQRTQQEDSAVYLCASSLSTSQFFGPGTRLTVL.

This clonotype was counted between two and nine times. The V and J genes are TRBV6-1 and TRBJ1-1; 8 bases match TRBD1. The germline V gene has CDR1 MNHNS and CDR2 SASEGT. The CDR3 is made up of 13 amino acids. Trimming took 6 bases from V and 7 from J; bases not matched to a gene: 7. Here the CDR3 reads CASSVDRAREAFF. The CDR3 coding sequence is TGTGCCAGCAGCGTGGACAGGGCCCGTGAAGCTTTCTTT.

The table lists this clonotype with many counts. The CDR3 region is CASSQGGPGYEQYF. In nucleotides, the CDR3 is TGCGCCAGCAGCCAAGGGGGACCAGGCTACGAGCAGTACTTC. This chain links TRBV4-1 with TRBJ2-7; possibly TRBD1 or TRBD2 for D (5 bases each). There are 14 residues in the CDR3. Looked up from germline, CDR1 is MGHRA and CDR2 is YSYEKL. Between the trimmed V and J ends, which lost 1 base and 3 bases, there was a span of 10 bases.

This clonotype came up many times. The CDR3 DNA is TGTGCCAGCAGCTTTGGGACTAGCGGGAGGCAGTCGATAGGGGAGCAGTACTTC. Translating it yields CASSFGTSGRQSIGEQYF. The chain combines TRBV7-6 with TRBJ2-7, with 15 bases matching TRBD2. Germline-derived CDR1 and CDR2 are SGHVS and FNYEAQ. The CDR3 spans 18 residues. V shed 3 bases, J shed 7 bases, and the junction held 13 bases outside the gene matches.

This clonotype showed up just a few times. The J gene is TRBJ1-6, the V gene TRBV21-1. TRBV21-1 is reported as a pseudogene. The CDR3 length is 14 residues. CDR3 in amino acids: CASSKVAGNSPLHF. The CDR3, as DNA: TGTGCCAGCAGCAAAGTGGCGGGAAATTCACCCCTCCACTTT.

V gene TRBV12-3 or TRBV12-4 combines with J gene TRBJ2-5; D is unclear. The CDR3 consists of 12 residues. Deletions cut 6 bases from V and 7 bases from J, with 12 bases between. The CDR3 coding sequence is TGTGCCAGCAGCCTCACGATAGGGACCCAGTACTTC. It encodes CASSLTIGTQYF.

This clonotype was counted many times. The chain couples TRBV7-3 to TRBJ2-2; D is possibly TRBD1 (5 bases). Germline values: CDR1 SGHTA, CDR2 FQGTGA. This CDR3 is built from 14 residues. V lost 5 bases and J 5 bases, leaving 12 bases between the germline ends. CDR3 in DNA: TGTGCCAGCAGCCCCGGACACCAAACCGGGGAGCTGTTTTTT. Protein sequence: CASSPGHQTGELFF.

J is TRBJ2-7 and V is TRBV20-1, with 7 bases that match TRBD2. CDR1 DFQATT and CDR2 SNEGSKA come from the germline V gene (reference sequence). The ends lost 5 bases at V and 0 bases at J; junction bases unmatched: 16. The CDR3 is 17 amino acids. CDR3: CSAARVGGTLSSYEQYF. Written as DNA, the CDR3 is TGCAGTGCTGCCCGGGTCGGGGGGACCTTATCCTCCTACGAGCAGTACTTC.

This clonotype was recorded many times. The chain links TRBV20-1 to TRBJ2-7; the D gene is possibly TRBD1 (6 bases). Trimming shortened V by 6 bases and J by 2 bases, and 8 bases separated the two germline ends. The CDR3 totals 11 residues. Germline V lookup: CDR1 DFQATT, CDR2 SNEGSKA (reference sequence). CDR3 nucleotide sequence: TGCAGTGCCAGGGACACCTACGAGCAGTACTTC. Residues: CSARDTYEQYF.

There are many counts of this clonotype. The CDR3 coding sequence is TGTGCCAGCAGTTACTCACAGGGTCGGGAGACCCAGTACTTC. Its translation is CASSYSQGRETQYF. V is TRBV6-5 and J is TRBJ2-5; tentative D call: TRBD1 (6 bases). Germline CDR1 and CDR2: MNHEY and SVGAGI. V was shortened by 0 bases and J by 5 bases, with 10 bases between the two germline ends. This CDR3 has 14 residues.

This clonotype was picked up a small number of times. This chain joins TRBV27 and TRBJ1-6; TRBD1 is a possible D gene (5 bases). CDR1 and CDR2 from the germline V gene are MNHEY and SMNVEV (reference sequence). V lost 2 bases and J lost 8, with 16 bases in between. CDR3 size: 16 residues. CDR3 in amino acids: CASSLRPGLGYSPLHF. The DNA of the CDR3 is TGTGCCAGCAGTTTAAGGCCAGGGCTTGGTTATTCACCCCTCCACTTT.

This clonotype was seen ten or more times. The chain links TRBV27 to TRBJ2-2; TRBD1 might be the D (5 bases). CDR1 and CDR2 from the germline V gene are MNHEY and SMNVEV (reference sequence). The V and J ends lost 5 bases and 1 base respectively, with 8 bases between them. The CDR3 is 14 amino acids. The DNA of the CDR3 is TGTGCCAGCAGTAAAGACAGGAACACCGGGGAGCTGTTTTTT. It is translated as CASSKDRNTGELFF.

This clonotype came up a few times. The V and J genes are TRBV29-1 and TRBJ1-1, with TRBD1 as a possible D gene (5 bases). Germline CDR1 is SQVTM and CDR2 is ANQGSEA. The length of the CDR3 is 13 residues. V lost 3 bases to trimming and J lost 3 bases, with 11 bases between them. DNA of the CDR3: TGCAGCGTTGAGGAACAGGCTGACACTGAAGCTTTCTTT. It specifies CSVEEQADTEAFF.

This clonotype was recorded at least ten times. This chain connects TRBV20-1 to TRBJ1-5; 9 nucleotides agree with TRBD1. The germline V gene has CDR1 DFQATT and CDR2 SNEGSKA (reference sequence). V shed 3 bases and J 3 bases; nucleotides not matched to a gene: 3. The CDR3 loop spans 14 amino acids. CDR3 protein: CSASGDRDNQPQHF. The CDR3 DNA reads TGCAGTGCTAGTGGGGACAGGGACAATCAGCCCCAGCATTTT.

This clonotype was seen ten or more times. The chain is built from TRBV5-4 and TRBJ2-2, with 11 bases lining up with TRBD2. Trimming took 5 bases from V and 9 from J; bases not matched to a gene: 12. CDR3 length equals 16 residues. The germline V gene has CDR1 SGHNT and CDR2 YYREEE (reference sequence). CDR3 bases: TGTGCCAGCAGAAAGGATAGCGGGAGGGCAGACCGGGAGCTGTTTTTT. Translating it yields CASRKDSGRADRELFF. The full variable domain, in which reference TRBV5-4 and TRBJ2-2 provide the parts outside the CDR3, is ETGVTQSPTHLIKTRGQQVTLRCSSQSGHNTVSWYQQALGQGPQFIFQYYREEENGRGNFPPRFSGLQFPNYSSELNVNALELDDSALYLCASRKDSGRADRELFFGEGSRLTVL.

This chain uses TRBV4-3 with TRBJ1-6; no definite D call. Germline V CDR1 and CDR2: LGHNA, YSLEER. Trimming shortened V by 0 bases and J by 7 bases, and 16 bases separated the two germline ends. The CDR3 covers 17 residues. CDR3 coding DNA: TGCGCCAGCAGCCAAGATCATAACAGATTTTACAATTCACCCCTCCACTTT. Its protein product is CASSQDHNRFYNSPLHF.

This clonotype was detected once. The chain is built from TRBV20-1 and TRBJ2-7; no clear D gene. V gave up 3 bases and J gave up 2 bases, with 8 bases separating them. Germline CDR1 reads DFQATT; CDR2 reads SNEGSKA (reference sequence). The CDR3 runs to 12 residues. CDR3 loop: CSASEGTYEQYF. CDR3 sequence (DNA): TGCAGTGCTAGTGAAGGGACCTACGAGCAGTACTTC.

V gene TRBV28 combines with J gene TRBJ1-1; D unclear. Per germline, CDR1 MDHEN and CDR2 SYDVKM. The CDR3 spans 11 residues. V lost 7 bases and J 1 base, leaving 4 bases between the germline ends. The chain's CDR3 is CASTRNTEAFF. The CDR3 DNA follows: TGTGCCAGCACCCGGAACACTGAAGCTTTCTTT.

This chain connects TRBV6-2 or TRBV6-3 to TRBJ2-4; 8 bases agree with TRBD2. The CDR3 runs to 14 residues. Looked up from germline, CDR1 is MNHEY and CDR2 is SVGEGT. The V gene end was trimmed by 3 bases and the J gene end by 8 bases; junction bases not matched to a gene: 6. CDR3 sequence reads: CASSYGPGGYIQYF. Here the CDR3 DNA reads TGTGCCAGCAGTTATGGCCCGGGAGGGTACATTCAGTACTTC.

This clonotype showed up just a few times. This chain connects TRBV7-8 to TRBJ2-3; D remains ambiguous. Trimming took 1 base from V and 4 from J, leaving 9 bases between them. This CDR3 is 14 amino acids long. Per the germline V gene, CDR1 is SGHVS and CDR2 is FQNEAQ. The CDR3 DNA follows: TGTGCCAGCAGCTTAGTCAGTCCCGCAGATACGCAGTATTTT. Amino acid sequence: CASSLVSPADTQYF.

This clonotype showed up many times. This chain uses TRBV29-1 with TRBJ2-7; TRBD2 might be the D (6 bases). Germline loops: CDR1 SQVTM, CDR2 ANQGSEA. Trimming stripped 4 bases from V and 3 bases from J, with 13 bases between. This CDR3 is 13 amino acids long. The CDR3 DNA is TGCAGCGTTGTTGGGGAGGCTGACTACGAGCAGTACTTC. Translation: CSVVGEADYEQYF.

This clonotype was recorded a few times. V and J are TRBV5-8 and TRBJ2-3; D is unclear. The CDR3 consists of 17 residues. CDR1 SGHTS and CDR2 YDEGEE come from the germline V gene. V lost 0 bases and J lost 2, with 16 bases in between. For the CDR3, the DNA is TGTGCCAGCAGCTTGGACCCCATTTCGAGTTACACAGATACGCAGTATTTT. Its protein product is CASSLDPISSYTDTQYF.